The source of this TCR beta chain is a study of post-analysis software for immune sequencing data. Sequencing libraries made from TCR beta cDNA carried unique molecular identifiers. TCRdb itself ran the PCR reads through MiXCR, one entry per CDR3 protein. Of roughly 670,000 distinct CDR3 sequences in the sample, around 64% are singletons; the top ten hold roughly 10%. The study, taken as a whole, reports: Included in a set of five TRBV segments more frequent in patients than controls were TRBV5-6, TRBV5-1 and TRBV20-1. Multiple sclerosis was associated with a significant reduction in normalized Chao1 diversity relative to controls.

Notes on this clonotype: The antigen is unknown.

The germline gives CDR1 SGHTA, CDR2 FQGNSA. The CDR3 sequence is 16 residues long. With 5 bases clipped from V and 6 bases from J, the junction kept 10 bases outside the gene matches. The chain employs TRBV7-2 and TRBJ2-7; 13 positions match TRBD2. The TCR comes from a girl aged 2 to 10 with multiple sclerosis. Sample: blood. The CDR3 nucleotides are TGTGCCAGCAGCCTGAGAGGACTAGCGGGAGAGGCCGAGCAGTACTTC. This encodes CASSLRGLAGEAEQYF.